The rows below give T cell receptor beta chains drawn from one sample of a study of T cell changes during pregnancy in multiple sclerosis. This table comes from immunoSEQ multiplex PCR, and its TCRdb copy is limited to in-frame clones, with some not included. The table shows approximately 100,000 clones, with about 90% occurring only once. Source: peripheral blood, taken after pregnancy. The origin of the receptors is a female donor with multiple sclerosis, enrolled in a pregnancy study. Both conserved end residues are part of each CDR3. Each record gives: J gene, clone size, D gene, V gene, CDR3 protein, CDR3 DNA. The D gene is left open where the match is weak. Clone size is given for some rows only: seen once, a few or many times, or a class if the clone is expanded.

>TRBJ1-4|.|.|TRBV28
CASSLGQSTNEKLFF
TGTGCCAGCAGTTTAGGACAGAGCACTAATGAAAAACTGTTTTTT
>TRBJ2-7|once|.|TRBV5-5
CASSLGTGTYEQYF
TGTGCCAGCAGCTTAGGTACGGGGACCTACGAGCAGTACTTC
>TRBJ2-7|.|TRBD2|TRBV29-1
CSVASGTSAIFSYEQYF
TGCAGCGTCGCGTCCGGGACTAGCGCAATATTTTCATACGAGCAGTACTTC
>TRBJ2-3|.|.|TRBV4-1
CASSQRGSVSGDTQYF
TGCGCCAGCAGCCAACGGGGATCTGTGTCGGGGGATACGCAGTATTTT
>TRBJ1-2|.|.|TRBV6-5
CASSYGLGNIGYTF
TGTGCCAGCAGTTACGGACTTGGTAATATTGGCTACACCTTC
>TRBJ1-2|.|.|TRBV9
CASSGHPGYTF
TGTGCCAGCAGCGGGCACCCCGGCTACACCTTC
>TRBJ2-7|.|TRBD2|TRBV11-2
CASSLSGGLALEQYF
TGTGCCAGCAGCCTTTCTGGGGGACTAGCCCTCGAGCAGTACTTC
>TRBJ1-5|.|.|TRBV7-9
CASSLTGSSRDQPQHF
TGTGCCAGCAGCTTAACGGGATCTTCGAGGGATCAGCCCCAGCATTTT
>TRBJ2-7|.|.|TRBV4-1
CASSQGPTHSGTYEQYF
TGCGCCAGCAGCCAAGGTCCTACCCATAGCGGAACCTACGAGCAGTACTTC
>TRBJ2-7|.|TRBD2|TRBV10-3
CAISEPQRGDYEQYF
TGTGCCATCAGTGAGCCCCAGCGGGGGGACTACGAGCAGTACTTC
>TRBJ2-1|.|.|TRBV28
CASTTGAGASYEQFF
TGTGCCAGCACCACCGGGGCAGGGGCGTCTTATGAGCAGTTCTTC
>TRBJ2-6|.|.|TRBV2
CASSALDRLAGANVLTF
TGTGCCAGCAGTGCGTTGGACAGACTGGCTGGGGCCAACGTCCTGACTTTC
>TRBJ1-4|once|.|TRBV19
CASSVGGGVASEKLFF
TGTGCCAGTAGTGTCGGGGGTGGGGTCGCTTCTGAAAAACTGTTTTTT
>TRBJ2-7|.|TRBD1|TRBV7-6
CASSLGQGVYEQYF
TGTGCCAGCAGCTTAGGGCAGGGGGTCTACGAGCAGTACTTC
>TRBJ1-1|.|.|TRBV7-9
CASSSNRDHEAFF
TGTGCCAGCAGCTCCAACAGGGACCATGAAGCTTTCTTT
>TRBJ1-2|.|TRBD1|TRBV5-1
CASSTKQGATHYGYTF
TGCGCCAGCAGCACGAAACAGGGGGCCACCCACTATGGCTACACCTTC
>TRBJ2-1|.|TRBD2|TRBV30
CAWGRRSGRSYNEQFF
TGTGCCTGGGGCCGTCGTAGCGGGAGATCCTACAATGAGCAGTTCTTC
>TRBJ1-1|.|.|TRBV5-1
CASSASTGNTEAFF
TGCGCCAGCAGCGCCTCGACGGGGAACACTGAAGCTTTCTTT
>TRBJ1-5|few|.|TRBV6-1
CASSEAGGSNQPQHF
TGTGCCAGCAGTGAAGCGGGGGGTAGCAATCAGCCCCAGCATTTT
>TRBJ1-2|.|.|TRBV5-1
CASSLGQSNYGYTF
TGCGCCAGCAGCTTGGGGCAATCTAACTATGGCTACACCTTC
>TRBJ2-7|.|.|TRBV27
CAGSPLPGTLNYEQYF
TGTGCCGGCAGCCCCTTACCGGGGACATTAAACTACGAGCAGTACTTC
>TRBJ1-1|.|.|TRBV5-4
CASSPVSTERAFF
TGTGCCAGCAGCCCGGTCTCCACTGAGAGAGCTTTCTTT
>TRBJ2-3|.|TRBD2|TRBV7-9
CASGFGLASFETDTQYF
TGTGCCAGCGGCTTCGGACTAGCGAGTTTTGAGACAGATACGCAGTATTTT
>TRBJ2-3|.|TRBD1|TRBV9
CASSLETGGTSLTDTQYF
TGTGCCAGCAGCTTAGAAACAGGGGGCACTTCCCTCACAGATACGCAGTATTTT